The 27 T cell receptor beta chains below all came from one sample that was sequenced in a study of T cells in localized non-small cell lung cancer. Generated by immunoSEQ multiplex PCR, the TCRdb table keeps only in-frame clones and is missing some. The sample has about 72,000 clones, 65% to 85% seen once. Specimen: peripheral blood, collected before any cancer treatment. These receptors all stem from an older female donor with stage I lung adenocarcinoma.

A word on this clone: This same CDR3 is encoded by further DNA sequences in the sample. The chain is built from TRBV29-1 and TRBJ2-1; TRBD2 matches 11 bases. The trim removed 7 bases at V and 2 bases at J, leaving 4 bases unmatched. The CDR3 is 14 residues long. Per the germline V gene, CDR1 is SQVTM and CDR2 is ANQGSEA. The CDR3 spells CSGGTSGTYNEQFF. The CDR3, as DNA: TGCAGCGGGGGGACTAGCGGAACCTACAATGAGCAGTTCTTC.

This chain links TRBV7-2 with TRBJ2-5, with D unresolved. The assigned J gene may be wrong: the sequence end matches TRBJ2-7 better. CDR3 length: 16 amino acids. Germline lookup yields CDR1 SGHTA and CDR2 FQGNSA. The CDR3 loop is CASSLAVRSYTYEQYF. The CDR3 DNA reads TGTGCCAGCAGCTTAGCCGTAAGATCTTACACCTACGAGCAGTACTTC.

This clone has just one count. The chain joins TRBV7-2 to TRBJ2-7; possibly TRBD1 for D (6 bases). V lost 1 base to trimming and J lost 4 bases, with 14 bases between them. This CDR3 comprises 15 residues. Looked up from germline, CDR1 is SGHTA and CDR2 is FQGNSA. The chain's CDR3 is CASSLDPRGRYEQYF. CDR3 bases: TGTGCCAGCAGCTTAGATCCCAGGGGAAGGTACGAGCAGTACTTC.

This clone occurred once. The gene calls are TRBV18 and TRBJ2-3; D is perhaps TRBD1 (6 bases). This CDR3 is 16 amino acids long. Germline V gives CDR1 KGHSH, CDR2 LQKENI. Trimming took 5 bases from V and 4 from J, leaving 19 bases between them. The CDR3, as DNA: TGTGCCAGCTCAACGTACAGGGATAGATCTGCAGATACGCAGTATTTT. This encodes CASSTYRDRSADTQYF.

This clone occurred a few times. The rearrangement uses TRBV7-9 and TRBJ2-3; tentatively, D is TRBD1 (7 bases). V dropped 5 bases and J dropped 4 bases, with 25 bases sitting between them. Germline CDR1 reads SEHNR; CDR2 reads FQNEAQ (reference sequence). The CDR3 has 18 residues. As DNA, the CDR3 is TGTGCCAGCAGCCCTCCCAGGGGGGCGGGGTTGAAGTCAGATACGCAGTATTTT. As protein: CASSPPRGAGLKSDTQYF.

The chain joins TRBV10-3 to TRBJ1-6; D remains ambiguous. Germline CDR1 ENHRY, CDR2 SYGVKD. V gave up 2 bases and J gave up 7 bases, with 9 bases separating them. The CDR3 runs to 14 residues. The DNA for the CDR3 is TGTGCCATCAGTGAGGTTCGGGAAAATTCACCCCTCCACTTT. As protein: CAISEVRENSPLHF.

The chain joins TRBV6-5 to TRBJ2-7; 13 bases map to TRBD2. The germline gives CDR1 MNHEY, CDR2 SVGAGI. With 5 bases clipped from V and 3 bases from J, the junction kept 4 bases outside the gene matches. The CDR3 is 15 amino acids. The CDR3 protein is CASSNRLAGGYEQYF. CDR3 DNA sequence: TGTGCCAGCAGTAACCGACTAGCGGGGGGCTACGAGCAGTACTTC.

This sequence joins TRBV28 and TRBJ2-7, with D tentatively TRBD1 or TRBD2 (5 bases each). Trimming took 2 bases from V and 6 from J, leaving 11 bases between them. CDR3 length: 13 amino acids. Germline CDR1 is MDHEN and CDR2 is SYDVKM. The CDR3 DNA follows: TGTGCCAGCAGTTTAGGGACCCTTGTCGAGCAGTACTTC. Translating gives CASSLGTLVEQYF.

The genes are TRBV27 and TRBJ2-1, with D possibly being TRBD2 (5 bases). The CDR3 is 13 residues long. The V end was cut by 3 bases, the J end by 4 bases, with 7 bases between. In germline, CDR1 is MNHEY, CDR2 SMNVEV (reference sequence). Written as DNA, the CDR3 is TGTGCCAGCAGTTTCGGGGAATACAATGAGCAGTTCTTC. As protein: CASSFGEYNEQFF.

The rearrangement uses TRBV2 and TRBJ1-6; possible D gene TRBD1, 6 bases. CDR3 length: 14 amino acids. V lost 5 bases and J 12 bases, leaving 17 bases between the germline ends. The germline V gene encodes CDR1 SNHLY and CDR2 FYNNEI. CDR3 sequence (DNA): TGTGCCAGCAGTCCGACAGGCACTCGTATACCCCTCCACTTT. Residues: CASSPTGTRIPLHF.

The V gene is TRBV6-1, the J gene TRBJ2-7, with TRBD1 as a possible D gene (5 bases). Germline V CDR1 and CDR2: MNHNS, SASEGT. Trimming stripped 7 bases from V and 6 bases from J, with 19 bases between. This CDR3 spans 14 amino acids. The CDR3 region is CASTSRVRLGEQYF. The DNA of the CDR3 is TGTGCCAGCACCAGCAGGGTTCGTCTTGGCGAGCAGTACTTC.

A few counts support this clone. This chain joins TRBV29-1 and TRBJ2-1; 7 nucleotides line up with TRBD2. V gave up 6 bases and J gave up 4 bases; unmatched junction bases: 9. CDR1 and CDR2 (germline): SQVTM, ANQGSEA. The CDR3 loop spans 14 amino acids. CDR3 residues: CSVASGSYYNEQFF. The CDR3 nucleotides read TGCAGCGTCGCTAGCGGAAGCTATTACAATGAGCAGTTCTTC.

The CDR3 is CAISGTSGRLLNEQFF. Written as DNA, the CDR3 is TGTGCCATCAGCGGGACTAGCGGGAGGCTGTTGAATGAGCAGTTCTTC. This chain links TRBV10-3 with TRBJ2-1; the match to TRBD2 covers 15 bases. The length of the CDR3 is 16 residues. Germline lookup yields CDR1 ENHRY and CDR2 SYGVKD. The V and J ends lost 6 bases and 7 bases, in that order; junction bases with no gene match: 7.

As regards this clone: Other DNA sequences in this sample translate to the same CDR3. The V and J genes are TRBV18 and TRBJ2-7; no clear D. The V end lost 2 bases, the J end lost 4 bases, and 12 bases lay between the germline ends. Germline V gene lookup returns CDR1 KGHSH and CDR2 LQKENI. The CDR3 consists of 14 residues. The CDR3 loop reads CASSPKGPSYEQYF. DNA of the CDR3: TGTGCCAGCTCACCAAAGGGCCCCTCGTACGAGCAGTACTTC.

This chain joins TRBV29-1 and TRBJ2-1; D perhaps matches TRBD2 (6 bases). The CDR3 spans 13 residues. The V gene lost 6 bases and the J gene lost 6 bases, with 15 bases spanning the gap. Germline loops: CDR1 SQVTM, CDR2 ANQGSEA. CDR3 loop: CSVRGWDSNEQFF. CDR3 DNA sequence: TGCAGCGTGCGGGGATGGGATTCCAATGAGCAGTTCTTC.

This rearrangement joins TRBV7-2 to TRBJ1-2; D is uncertain. Germline V gives CDR1 SGHTA, CDR2 FQGNSA. The CDR3 consists of 13 residues. V shed 4 bases and J shed 4 bases, with 10 bases lying between them. DNA of the CDR3: TGTGCCAGCAGCTACGACCGGGGCTATGGCTACACCTTC. It yields the protein CASSYDRGYGYTF.

This clone was detected a few times. The chain has TRBV7-9 and TRBJ2-7, with a tentative D call TRBD2 (6 bases). CDR1 and CDR2 from the germline V gene are SEHNR and FQNEAQ (reference sequence). V lost 3 bases and J 9 bases, leaving 15 bases between the germline ends. This CDR3 has 13 residues. CDR3 in amino acids: CASSFRRGAWQYF. The CDR3, as DNA: TGTGCCAGCAGCTTCCGGAGGGGAGCGTGGCAGTACTTC.

The J gene is TRBJ2-2, the V gene TRBV7-6, with 8 bases matching TRBD2. CDR3 length equals 16 residues. V lost 5 bases to trimming and J lost 4 bases; unmatched junction nucleotides: 9. Germline V CDR1 and CDR2: SGHVS, FNYEAQ. CDR3 nucleotide sequence: TGTGCCAGCAGCGCGGTAGCGGGATCGATCACCGGGGAGCTGTTTTTT. This translates into CASSAVAGSITGELFF.

The rearrangement uses TRBV5-1 and TRBJ1-3; D not resolved. Germline CDR1 and CDR2: SGHRS and YFSETQ. V lost 0 bases and J lost 0, with 7 bases in between. The CDR3 runs to 15 residues. The DNA of the CDR3 is TGCGCCAGCAGCTTGGTCGGGATCTCTGGAAACACCATATATTTT. It is translated as CASSLVGISGNTIYF.

This chain links TRBV7-9 with TRBJ2-3; 9 positions agree with TRBD1. The CDR3 sequence is 16 residues long. Germline-derived CDR1 and CDR2 are SEHNR and FQNEAQ (reference sequence). The V and J ends lost 5 bases and 2 bases, in that order; junction bases with no gene match: 8. CDR3 coding DNA: TGTGCCAGCAGCCGCCCCGGGACAGGGTACACAGATACGCAGTATTTT. This encodes CASSRPGTGYTDTQYF.

The gene calls are TRBV5-1 and TRBJ1-1; TRBD1 is a possible D gene (5 bases). The CDR3 extends over 14 amino acids. Germline CDR1 reads SGHRS; CDR2 reads YFSETQ. The V gene lost 2 bases and the J gene lost 5 bases, with 13 bases spanning the gap. In DNA form, the CDR3 reads TGCGCCAGCAGCTTTAGGGGCGAGGGTACTGAAGCTTTCTTT. Translating gives CASSFRGEGTEAFF.

This sequence joins TRBV2 and TRBJ1-1, with TRBD1 matching over 9 bases. The germline V gene has CDR1 SNHLY and CDR2 FYNNEI. The ends lost 6 bases at V and 4 bases at J; junction bases unmatched: 3. The CDR3 loop spans 13 amino acids. The CDR3 sequence is CASRGQGTTEAFF. The CDR3 DNA is TGTGCCAGCAGAGGACAGGGGACCACTGAAGCTTTCTTT.

The chain carries TRBV7-2 and TRBJ2-7, with 7 bases aligning to TRBD2. CDR3 length: 13 amino acids. Trimming took 5 bases from V and 7 from J; bases not matched to a gene: 8. Germline assignment: CDR1 SGHTA and CDR2 FQGNSA. The CDR3 is CASSPPGAGEQYF. The CDR3 DNA follows: TGTGCCAGCAGCCCCCCTGGAGCGGGAGAGCAGTACTTC.

The chain employs TRBV7-9 and TRBJ1-5, with no clear D. This CDR3 region has 13 residues. Germline CDR1 is SEHNR and CDR2 is FQNEAQ (reference sequence). With 4 bases removed from V and 4 bases from J, the gap between germline ends came to 8 bases. The CDR3 region is CASSYGVNQPQHF. Written as DNA, the CDR3 is TGTGCCAGCAGCTACGGGGTAAATCAGCCCCAGCATTTT.

The chain uses TRBV5-1 and TRBJ2-5; perhaps TRBD2 as D (6 bases). This CDR3 contains 13 residues. Germline V lookup: CDR1 SGHRS, CDR2 YFSETQ. Trimming stripped 3 bases from V and 4 bases from J, with 10 bases between. CDR3 residues: CASSSLGGETQYF. The DNA of the CDR3 is TGCGCCAGCAGCTCTCTCGGGGGAGAGACCCAGTACTTC. Together with reference TRBV5-1 and TRBJ2-5, the CDR3 gives the full variable domain: KAGVTQTPRYLIKTRGQQVTLSCSPISGHRSVSWYQQTPGQGLQFLFEYFSETQRNKGNFPGRFSGRQFSNSRSEMNVSTLELGDSALYLCASSSLGGETQYFGPGTRLLVL.

This rearrangement joins TRBV7-2 to TRBJ2-3, with D possibly TRBD2 on 5 matching bases. The V end lost 9 bases, the J end lost 0 bases, and 7 bases lay between the germline ends. The CDR3 contains 12 residues. The V gene's germline CDR1 is SGHTA and CDR2 FQGNSA. The CDR3 sequence: CARGGSTDTQYF. CDR3 DNA sequence: TGTGCCAGGGGCGGGAGCACAGATACGCAGTATTTT. The whole variable domain, remainder taken from reference TRBV7-2 and TRBJ2-3, is GAGVSQSPSNKVTEKGKDVELRCDPISGHTALYWYRQSLGQGLEFLIYFQGNSAPDKSGLPSDRFSAERTGGSVSTLTIQRTQQEDSAVYLCARGGSTDTQYFGPGTRLTVL.

CDR3 loop: CASRTRDGEYF. The CDR3 DNA follows: TGTGCCAGCAGAACCCGGGACGGAGAGTACTTC. The chain joins TRBV6-4 to TRBJ2-7, with D tentatively TRBD1 or TRBD2 (5 bases each). V lost 6 bases, J lost 11 bases, and 14 bases lay in between. From germline, CDR1 is MRHNA and CDR2 SNTAGT. The CDR3 spans 11 residues.